The sample holds many counts of the clone carrying this T cell receptor beta chain. This specimen belongs to a study of neurological immune-mediated disorders. Noted time point: technical triplicate 2. The T cells used for sorted libraries numbered about 970,000, either CD4+ or CD8+. The authors produced cDNA by 5'RACE using 10-nucleotide random UMIs. TCRdb itself ran the 5' RACE reads through MiXCR, one entry per CDR3 protein. The sample includes 30,000 or so distinct CDR3 sequences, 10% to 15% of them seen just once. Sample: CD4+ T cells from blood. This clonotype originated in a female donor with HTLV-1-associated myelopathy (HAM/TSP).

CDR3 in DNA: TGTGCCAGCAGCCGGCGACTAGCGTTCAACGAGCAGTACTTC. As protein: CASSRRLAFNEQYF. This chain links TRBV14 with TRBJ2-7; 8 bases match TRBD2. Trimming removed 4 bases from V and 5 bases from J; junction bases left unmatched: 7. The CDR3 runs 14 residues. In germline, CDR1 is SGHDN, CDR2 FVKESK. Combining the CDR3 with reference TRBV14 and TRBJ2-7 gives the whole variable domain EAGVTQFPSHSVIEKGQTVTLRCDPISGHDNLYWYRRVMGKEIKFLLHFVKESKQDESGMPNNRFLAERTGGTYSTLKVQPAELEDSGVYFCASSRRLAFNEQYFGPGTRLTVT.